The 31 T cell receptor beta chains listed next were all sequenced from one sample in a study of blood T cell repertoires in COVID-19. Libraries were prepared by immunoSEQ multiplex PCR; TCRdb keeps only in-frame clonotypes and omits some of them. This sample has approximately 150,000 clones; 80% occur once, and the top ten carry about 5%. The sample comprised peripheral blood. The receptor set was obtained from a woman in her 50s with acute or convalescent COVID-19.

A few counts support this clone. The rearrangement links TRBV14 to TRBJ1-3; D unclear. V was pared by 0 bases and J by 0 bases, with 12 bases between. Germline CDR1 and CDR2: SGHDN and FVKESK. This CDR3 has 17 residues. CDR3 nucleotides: TGTGCCAGCAGCCAAGATGCGGGCTGGAACTCTGGAAACACCATATATTTT. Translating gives CASSQDAGWNSGNTIYF.

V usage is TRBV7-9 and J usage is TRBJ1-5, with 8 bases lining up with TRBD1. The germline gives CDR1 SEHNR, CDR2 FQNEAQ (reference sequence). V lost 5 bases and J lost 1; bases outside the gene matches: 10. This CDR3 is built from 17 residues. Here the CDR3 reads CASSLSAGQGSNQPQHF. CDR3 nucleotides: TGTGCCAGCAGCCTCTCGGCAGGACAGGGAAGCAATCAGCCCCAGCATTTT. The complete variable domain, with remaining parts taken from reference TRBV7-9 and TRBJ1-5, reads DTGVSQNPRHKITKRGQNVTFRCDPISEHNRLYWYRQTLGQGPEFLTYFQNEAQLEKSRLLSDRFSAERPKGSFSTLEIQRTEQGDSAMYLCASSLSAGQGSNQPQHFGDGTRLSIL.

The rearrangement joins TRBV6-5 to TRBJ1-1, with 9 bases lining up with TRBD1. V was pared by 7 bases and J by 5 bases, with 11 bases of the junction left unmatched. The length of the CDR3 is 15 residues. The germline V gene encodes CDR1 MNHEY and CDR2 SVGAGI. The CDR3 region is CASTDVGQGGTEAFF. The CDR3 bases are TGTGCCAGCACCGATGTGGGACAGGGTGGGACTGAAGCTTTCTTT.

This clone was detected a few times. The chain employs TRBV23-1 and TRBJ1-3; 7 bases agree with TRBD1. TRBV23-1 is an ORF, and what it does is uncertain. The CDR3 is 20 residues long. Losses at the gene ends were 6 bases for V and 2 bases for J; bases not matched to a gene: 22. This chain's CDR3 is CASREIPTGRFPHAGNTIYF. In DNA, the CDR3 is TGCGCCAGCAGGGAAATCCCGACAGGGCGTTTTCCCCACGCTGGAAACACCATATATTTT.

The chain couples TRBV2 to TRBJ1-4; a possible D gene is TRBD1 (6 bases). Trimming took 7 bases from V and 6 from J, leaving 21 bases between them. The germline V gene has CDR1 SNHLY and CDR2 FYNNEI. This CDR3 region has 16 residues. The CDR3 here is CASIRSGQILDEKLFF. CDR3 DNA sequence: TGTGCCAGCATTCGGTCAGGACAGATCTTGGATGAAAAACTGTTTTTT.

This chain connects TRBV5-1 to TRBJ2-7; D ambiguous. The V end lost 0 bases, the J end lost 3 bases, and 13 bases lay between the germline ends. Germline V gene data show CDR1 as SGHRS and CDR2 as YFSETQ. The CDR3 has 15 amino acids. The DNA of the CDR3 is TGCGCCAGCAGCTTGGTACCAGATGTCCGCTACGAGCAGTACTTC. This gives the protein CASSLVPDVRYEQYF.

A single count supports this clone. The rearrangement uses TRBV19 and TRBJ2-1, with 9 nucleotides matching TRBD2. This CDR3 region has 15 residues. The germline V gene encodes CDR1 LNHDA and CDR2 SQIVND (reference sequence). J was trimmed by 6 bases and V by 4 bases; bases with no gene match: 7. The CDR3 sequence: CASSKPSGGFNEQFF. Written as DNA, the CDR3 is TGTGCCAGTAGTAAGCCCAGCGGGGGGTTCAATGAGCAGTTCTTC.

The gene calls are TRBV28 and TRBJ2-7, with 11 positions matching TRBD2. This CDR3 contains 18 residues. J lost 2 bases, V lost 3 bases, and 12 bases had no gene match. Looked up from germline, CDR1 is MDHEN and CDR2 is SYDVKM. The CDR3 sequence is CASSLFGSGGAGPYEQYF. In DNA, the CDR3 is TGTGCCAGCAGTTTGTTTGGTAGCGGGGGGGCCGGGCCCTACGAGCAGTACTTC.

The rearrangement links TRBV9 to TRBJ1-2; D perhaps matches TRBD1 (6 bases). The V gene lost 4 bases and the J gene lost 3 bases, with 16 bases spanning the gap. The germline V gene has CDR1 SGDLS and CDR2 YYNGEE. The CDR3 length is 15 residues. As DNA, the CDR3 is TGTGCCAGCAGCCATGACTACAGGGCGGACTATGGCTACACCTTC. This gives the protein CASSHDYRADYGYTF. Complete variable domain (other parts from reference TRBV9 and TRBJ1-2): DSGVTQTPKHLITATGQRVTLRCSPRSGDLSVYWYQQSLDQGLQFLIQYYNGEERAKGNILERFSAQQFPDLHSELNLSSLELGDSALYFCASSHDYRADYGYTFGSGTRLTVV.

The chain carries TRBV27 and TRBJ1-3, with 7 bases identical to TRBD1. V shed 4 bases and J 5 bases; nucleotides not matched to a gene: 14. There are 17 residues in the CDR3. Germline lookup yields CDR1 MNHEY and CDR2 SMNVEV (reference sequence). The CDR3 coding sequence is TGTGCCAGCAGTTCGATCGGACAGGCCCTGAAGAGAAACACCATATATTTT. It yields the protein CASSSIGQALKRNTIYF.

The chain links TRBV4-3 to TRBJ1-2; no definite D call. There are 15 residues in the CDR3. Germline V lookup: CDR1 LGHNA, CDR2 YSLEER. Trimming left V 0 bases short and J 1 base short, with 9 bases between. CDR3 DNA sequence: TGCGCCAGCAGCCAAGATATGAGGGATAACTATGGCTACACCTTC. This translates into CASSQDMRDNYGYTF.

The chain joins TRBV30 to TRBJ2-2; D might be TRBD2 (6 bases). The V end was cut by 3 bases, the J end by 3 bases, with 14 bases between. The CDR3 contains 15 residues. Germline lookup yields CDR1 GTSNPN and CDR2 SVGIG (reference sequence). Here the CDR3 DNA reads TGTGCCTGGAGCCGTGGTGGGGAGGACACCGGGGAGCTGTTTTTT. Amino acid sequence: CAWSRGGEDTGELFF.

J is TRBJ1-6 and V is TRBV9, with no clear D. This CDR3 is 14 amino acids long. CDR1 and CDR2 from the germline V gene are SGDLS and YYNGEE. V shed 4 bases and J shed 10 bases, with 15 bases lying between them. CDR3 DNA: TGTGCCAGCAGCTCCGGTCAGGTTTGGTCACCCCTCCACTTT. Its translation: CASSSGQVWSPLHF.

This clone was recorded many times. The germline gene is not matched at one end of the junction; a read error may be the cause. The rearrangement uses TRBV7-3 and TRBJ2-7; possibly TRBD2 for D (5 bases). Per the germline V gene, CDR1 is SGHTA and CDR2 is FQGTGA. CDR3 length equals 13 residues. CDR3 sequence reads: CASSLTGVYEQYF. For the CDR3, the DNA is TGTGCCAGCAGCCTAACCGGGGTCTACGAGCAGTACTTC.

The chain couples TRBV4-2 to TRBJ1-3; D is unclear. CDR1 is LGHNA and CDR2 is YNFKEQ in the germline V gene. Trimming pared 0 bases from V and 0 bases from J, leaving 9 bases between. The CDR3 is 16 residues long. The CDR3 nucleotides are TGTGCCAGCAGCCAAGATATCGGAGACTCTGGAAACACCATATATTTT. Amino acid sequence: CASSQDIGDSGNTIYF.

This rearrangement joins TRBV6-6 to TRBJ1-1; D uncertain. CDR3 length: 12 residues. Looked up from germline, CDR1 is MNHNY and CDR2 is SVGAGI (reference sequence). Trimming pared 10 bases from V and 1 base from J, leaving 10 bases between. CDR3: CATRAGNTEAFF. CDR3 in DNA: TGTGCCACCCGAGCGGGGAACACTGAAGCTTTCTTT.

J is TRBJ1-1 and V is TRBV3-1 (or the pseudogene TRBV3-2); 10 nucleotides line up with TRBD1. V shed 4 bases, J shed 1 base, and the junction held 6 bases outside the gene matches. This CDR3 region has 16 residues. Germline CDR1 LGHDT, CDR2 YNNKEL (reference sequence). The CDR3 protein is CASSLRDRGPNTEAFF. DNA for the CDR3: TGTGCCAGCAGCCTAAGGGACAGGGGCCCGAACACTGAAGCTTTCTTT.

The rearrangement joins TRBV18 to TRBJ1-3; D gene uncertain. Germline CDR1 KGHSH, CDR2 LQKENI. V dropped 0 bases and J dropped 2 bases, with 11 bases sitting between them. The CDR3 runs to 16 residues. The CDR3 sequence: CASSPPPPPPGNTIYF. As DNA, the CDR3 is TGTGCCAGCTCACCACCTCCTCCTCCTCCTGGAAACACCATATATTTT.

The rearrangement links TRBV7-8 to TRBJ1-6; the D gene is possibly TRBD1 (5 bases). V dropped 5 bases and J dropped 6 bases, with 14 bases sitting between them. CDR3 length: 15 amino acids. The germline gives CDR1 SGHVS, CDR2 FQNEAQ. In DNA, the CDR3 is TGTGCCAGCAGCGCTCTTACAGGAGTTAATTCACCCCTCCACTTT. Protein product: CASSALTGVNSPLHF. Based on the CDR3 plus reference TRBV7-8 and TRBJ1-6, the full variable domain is GAGVSQSPRYKVAKRGQDVALRCDPISGHVSLFWYQQALGQGPEFLTYFQNEAQLDKSGLPSDRFFAERPEGSVSTLKIQRTQQEDSAVYLCASSALTGVNSPLHFGNGTRLTVT.

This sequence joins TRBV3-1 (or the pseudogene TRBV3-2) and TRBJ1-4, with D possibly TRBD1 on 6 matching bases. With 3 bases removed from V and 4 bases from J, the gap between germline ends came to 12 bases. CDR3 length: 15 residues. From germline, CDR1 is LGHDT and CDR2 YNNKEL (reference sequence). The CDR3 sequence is CASSQYRAGNEKLFF. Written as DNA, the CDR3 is TGTGCCAGCAGCCAGTACAGGGCCGGTAATGAAAAACTGTTTTTT.

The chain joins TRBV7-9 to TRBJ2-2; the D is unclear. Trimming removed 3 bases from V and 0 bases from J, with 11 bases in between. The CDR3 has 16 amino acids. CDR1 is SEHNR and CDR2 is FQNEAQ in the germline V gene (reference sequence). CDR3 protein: CASSFSGQTNTGELFF. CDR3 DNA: TGTGCCAGCAGCTTTTCGGGTCAGACGAACACCGGGGAGCTGTTTTTT.

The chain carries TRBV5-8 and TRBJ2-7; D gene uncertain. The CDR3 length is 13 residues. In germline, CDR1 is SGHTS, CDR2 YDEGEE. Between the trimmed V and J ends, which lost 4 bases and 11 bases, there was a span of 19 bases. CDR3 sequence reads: CASSGAVKAKKYF. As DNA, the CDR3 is TGTGCCAGCAGCGGAGCCGTAAAAGCGAAGAAGTACTTC.

The CDR3 here is CASSSGRGEDNYGYTF. In DNA form, the CDR3 reads TGTGCCAGCAGTTCGGGCAGGGGAGAAGACAACTATGGCTACACCTTC. The rearrangement links TRBV6-2 or TRBV6-3 to TRBJ1-2; D is perhaps TRBD1 (6 bases). Germline CDR1 MNHEY, CDR2 SVGEGT. Deletions cut 4 bases from V and 2 bases from J, with 17 bases between. The CDR3 length is 16 residues.

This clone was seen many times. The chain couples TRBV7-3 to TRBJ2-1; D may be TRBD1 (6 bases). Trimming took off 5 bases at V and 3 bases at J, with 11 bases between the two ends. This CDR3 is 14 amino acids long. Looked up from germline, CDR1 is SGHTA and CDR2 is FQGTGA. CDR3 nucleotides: TGTGCCAGCAGCCCGGGACAACTCTACAATGAGCAGTTCTTC. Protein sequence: CASSPGQLYNEQFF.

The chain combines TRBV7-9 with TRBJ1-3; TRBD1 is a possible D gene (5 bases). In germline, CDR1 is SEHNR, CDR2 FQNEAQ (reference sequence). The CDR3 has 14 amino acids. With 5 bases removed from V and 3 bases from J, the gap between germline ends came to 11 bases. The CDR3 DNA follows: TGTGCCAGCAGCCCGGGACTAAATGGAAACACCATATATTTT. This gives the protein CASSPGLNGNTIYF.

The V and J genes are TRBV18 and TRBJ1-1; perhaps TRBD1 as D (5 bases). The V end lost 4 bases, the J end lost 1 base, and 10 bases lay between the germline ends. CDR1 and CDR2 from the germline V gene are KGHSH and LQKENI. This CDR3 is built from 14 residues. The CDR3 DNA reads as TGTGCCAGCTCACGTTCGACAGAGAACACTGAAGCTTTCTTT. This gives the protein CASSRSTENTEAFF.

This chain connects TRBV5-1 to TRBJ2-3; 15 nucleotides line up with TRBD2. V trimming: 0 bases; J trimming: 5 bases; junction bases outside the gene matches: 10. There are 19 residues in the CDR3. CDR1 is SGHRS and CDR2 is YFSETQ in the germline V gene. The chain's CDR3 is CASSLVLGTSGGSVDTQYF. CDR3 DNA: TGCGCCAGCAGCTTGGTACTAGGGACTAGCGGGGGGTCGGTAGATACGCAGTATTTT.

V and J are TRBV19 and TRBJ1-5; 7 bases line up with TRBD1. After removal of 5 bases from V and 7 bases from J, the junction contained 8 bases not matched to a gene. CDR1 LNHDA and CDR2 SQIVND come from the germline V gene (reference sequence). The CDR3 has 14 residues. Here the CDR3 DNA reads TGTGCCAGTAGTGCTTACAGGGGAGACCAGCCCCAGCATTTT. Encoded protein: CASSAYRGDQPQHF.

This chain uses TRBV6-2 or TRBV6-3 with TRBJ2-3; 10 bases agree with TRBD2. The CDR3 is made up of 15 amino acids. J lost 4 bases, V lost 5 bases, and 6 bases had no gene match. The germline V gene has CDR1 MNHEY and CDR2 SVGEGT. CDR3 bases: TGTGCCAGCAGTAGCGGGGGGGCCATCGCAGATACGCAGTATTTT. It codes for CASSSGGAIADTQYF.

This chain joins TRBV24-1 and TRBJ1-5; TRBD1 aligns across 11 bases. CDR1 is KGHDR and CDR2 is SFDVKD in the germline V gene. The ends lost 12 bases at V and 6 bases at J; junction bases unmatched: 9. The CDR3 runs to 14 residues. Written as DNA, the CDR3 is TGTGCCTCTCCGGACAGGGGGCCTTGTCAGCCCCAGCATTTT. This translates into CASPDRGPCQPQHF.

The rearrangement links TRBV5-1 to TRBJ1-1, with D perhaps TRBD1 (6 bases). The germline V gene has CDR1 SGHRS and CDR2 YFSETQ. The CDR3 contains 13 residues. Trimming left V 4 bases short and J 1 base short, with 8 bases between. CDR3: CASSTGTNTEAFF. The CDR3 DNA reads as TGCGCCAGCAGCACAGGGACGAACACTGAAGCTTTCTTT.